The 26 T cell receptor beta chains below were found in one sample sequenced in a study of shared clonotypes between healthy human individuals. Libraries were prepared by immunoSEQ multiplex PCR; TCRdb keeps only in-frame clonotypes and omits some of them. The table has 2 million or so clones, less than 95% seen once. Naive-designated CD8 cells lacked CD45RO, were positively enriched for CCR7, and omitted terminally differentiated effector memory CD45RA+ cells. The sequenced sample was naive CD8+ T cells sorted from blood. The receptors here all came from a man younger than 30 in good health.

The chain links TRBV7-2 to TRBJ2-7; no clear D. This CDR3 has 13 residues. Germline V gene lookup returns CDR1 SGHTA and CDR2 FQGNSA. Deletions cut 0 bases from V and 6 bases from J, with 9 bases between. The CDR3 is CASSLAPLPEQYF. CDR3 nucleotides: TGTGCCAGCAGCTTAGCCCCCCTGCCCGAGCAGTACTTC.

The rearrangement uses TRBV13 and TRBJ2-5; 11 bases align to TRBD2. V trimming: 3 bases; J trimming: 0 bases; junction bases outside the gene matches: 6. The germline V gene has CDR1 PRHDT and CDR2 FYEKMQ (reference sequence). The CDR3 totals 17 residues. CDR3 region: CASSFFGLAGYQETQYF. For the CDR3, the DNA is TGTGCCAGCAGCTTTTTCGGACTAGCGGGTTACCAAGAGACCCAGTACTTC.

The chain employs TRBV6-5 and TRBJ1-1; maybe TRBD1 (6 bases). The CDR3 runs to 13 residues. Trimming removed 6 bases at V and 1 base at J, with 9 bases between. Per the germline V gene, CDR1 is MNHEY and CDR2 is SVGAGI. CDR3: CASSRDTNTEAFF. The CDR3, as DNA: TGTGCCAGCAGCCGGGACACGAACACTGAAGCTTTCTTT.

V gene TRBV15 combines with J gene TRBJ1-4; D possibly corresponds to TRBD1 (5 bases). The CDR3 is 15 residues long. V lost 5 bases to trimming and J lost 0 bases, with 10 bases between them. CDR1 is LNHNV, CDR2 YYDKDF, per germline (reference sequence). The CDR3 sequence: CATSSGGATNEKLFF. The CDR3 DNA is TGTGCCACCAGCTCGGGGGGGGCAACTAATGAAAAACTGTTTTTT.

As DNA, the CDR3 is TGTGCCAGCAGCGTCTTTAACGAGCAGTACTTC. Translating it yields CASSVFNEQYF. The chain combines TRBV5-6 with TRBJ2-7, with unresolved D. The CDR3 is 11 amino acids. Germline assignment: CDR1 SGHDT and CDR2 YYEEEE. Deletions cut 4 bases from V and 5 bases from J, with 7 bases between.

The chain combines TRBV5-6 with TRBJ2-7, with TRBD1 matching 10 bases. Germline lookup yields CDR1 SGHDT and CDR2 YYEEEE. This CDR3 has 15 amino acids. Trimming took 3 bases from V and 3 from J; bases not matched to a gene: 6. CDR3 nucleotide sequence: TGTGCCAGCAGCTGGGGGACAGGGGATTACTACGAGCAGTACTTC. Translating gives CASSWGTGDYYEQYF.

The chain carries TRBV13 and TRBJ1-1, with TRBD1 as a possible D gene (5 bases). The CDR3 has 15 residues. The germline V and J ends were trimmed by 4 bases and 8 bases, with 20 bases remaining between them. Per the germline V gene, CDR1 is PRHDT and CDR2 is FYEKMQ (reference sequence). Here the CDR3 reads CASSYHELGVTEAFF. The CDR3 region has the DNA TGTGCCAGCAGCTATCACGAACTAGGGGTCACGGAAGCTTTCTTT.

This rearrangement joins TRBV2 to TRBJ2-5; D gene unclear. The CDR3 covers 15 residues. Germline lookup yields CDR1 SNHLY and CDR2 FYNNEI. V was pared by 2 bases and J by 2 bases, with 12 bases between. The CDR3 protein is CASSESVGIQETQYF. DNA for the CDR3: TGTGCCAGCAGTGAATCGGTGGGGATTCAAGAGACCCAGTACTTC.

The rearrangement uses TRBV5-8 and TRBJ2-2; 8 bases match TRBD2. The V segment lost 2 bases and the J segment 4 bases; nucleotides outside the gene matches: 7. The length of the CDR3 is 16 residues. Germline values: CDR1 SGHTS, CDR2 YDEGEE. Here the CDR3 reads CASSFAAGGLTGELFF. The CDR3 DNA is TGTGCCAGCAGCTTTGCCGCGGGAGGTCTCACCGGGGAGCTGTTTTTT.

The chain joins TRBV13 to TRBJ2-7; D uncertain. The germline gives CDR1 PRHDT, CDR2 FYEKMQ (reference sequence). The V end was cut by 6 bases, the J end by 2 bases, with 8 bases between. This CDR3 contains 12 residues. As DNA, the CDR3 is TGTGCCAGCAGTGGGGTTGCCTACGAGCAGTACTTC. This codes for CASSGVAYEQYF. The entire variable domain, with the rest obtained from reference TRBV13 and TRBJ2-7, is as follows: AAGVIQSPRHLIKEKRETATLKCYPIPRHDTVYWYQQGPGQDPQFLISFYEKMQSDKGSIPDRFSAQQFSDYHSELNMSSLELGDSALYFCASSGVAYEQYFGPGTRLTVT.

The genes are TRBV6-5 and TRBJ2-1; 8 bases match TRBD2. V was clipped by 0 bases and J by 6 bases; unmatched bases: 4. The CDR3 runs to 15 residues. From germline, CDR1 is MNHEY and CDR2 SVGAGI. The DNA for the CDR3 is TGTGCCAGCAGTTACTCTATCGGGACTAGCAATGAGCAGTTCTTC. It codes for CASSYSIGTSNEQFF.

This clone came up once. This chain joins TRBV5-4 and TRBJ2-1, with a tentative D call TRBD1 (5 bases). CDR1 is SGHNT, CDR2 YYREEE, per germline (reference sequence). The length of the CDR3 is 15 residues. The V end lost 2 bases, the J end lost 4 bases, and 13 bases lay between the germline ends. CDR3 region: CASSLDSLPYNEQFF. CDR3 DNA sequence: TGTGCCAGCAGCTTAGACAGCCTCCCTTACAATGAGCAGTTCTTC.

The chain is built from TRBV5-4 and TRBJ2-3; possible D gene TRBD1, 7 bases. The CDR3 runs 18 residues. CDR1 and CDR2 (germline): SGHNT, YYREEE (reference sequence). V lost 4 bases, J lost 2 bases, and 23 bases lay in between. CDR3 DNA sequence: TGTGCCAGCAGCAGGGGGACAGCTGGAGGGACCCCCACAGATACGCAGTATTTT. This sequence encodes CASSRGTAGGTPTDTQYF. Using reference TRBV5-4 and TRBJ2-3 for the parts outside the CDR3, the full variable domain is ETGVTQSPTHLIKTRGQQVTLRCSSQSGHNTVSWYQQALGQGPQFIFQYYREEENGRGNFPPRFSGLQFPNYSSELNVNALELDDSALYLCASSRGTAGGTPTDTQYFGPGTRLTVL.

This chain joins TRBV13 and TRBJ2-1, with 7 nucleotides matching TRBD1. The germline V gene encodes CDR1 PRHDT and CDR2 FYEKMQ (reference sequence). This CDR3 comprises 12 residues. V lost 4 bases and J lost 13; bases outside the gene matches: 7. The DNA of the CDR3 is TGTGCCAGCAGCTCTCCCGACAGGGATCAGTTCTTC. Its translation is CASSSPDRDQFF.

V is TRBV5-6 and J is TRBJ1-6, with D uncertain. V lost 7 bases, J lost 4 bases, and 15 bases lay in between. Germline values: CDR1 SGHDT, CDR2 YYEEEE. The CDR3 runs 15 residues. As DNA, the CDR3 is TGTGCCAGCTCAGACTGGGCTAAGTATAATTCACCCCTCCACTTT. It codes for CASSDWAKYNSPLHF.

The chain has TRBV5-6 and TRBJ2-1; TRBD2 matches 7 bases. In germline, CDR1 is SGHDT, CDR2 YYEEEE. The CDR3 extends over 16 amino acids. With V trimmed by 1 base and J by 4 bases, 8 bases remained unmatched. CDR3 protein: CASSLQGGEFYNEQFF. CDR3 coding DNA: TGTGCCAGCAGCTTGCAGGGAGGGGAATTTTACAATGAGCAGTTCTTC.

The rearrangement joins TRBV5-8 to TRBJ2-5, with a possible D match to TRBD2 (5 bases). Germline V CDR1 and CDR2: SGHTS, YDEGEE. V was cut by 4 bases and J by 1 base, with 11 bases left in between. The CDR3 has 14 amino acids. Here the CDR3 DNA reads TGTGCCAGCAGCCCGCAGGACTTCCAAGAGACCCAGTACTTC. Translated: CASSPQDFQETQYF.

The V gene is TRBV11-2, the J gene TRBJ2-1; D not certain. The germline V gene has CDR1 SGHAT and CDR2 FQNNGV. The CDR3 spans 15 residues. With 1 base removed from V and 1 base from J, the gap between germline ends came to 8 bases. The CDR3 nucleotides read TGTGCCAGCAGCTTAGCCTACCAATCCTACAATGAGCAGTTCTTC. Residues: CASSLAYQSYNEQFF. Combining the CDR3 with reference TRBV11-2 and TRBJ2-1 gives the whole variable domain EAGVAQSPRYKIIEKRQSVAFWCNPISGHATLYWYQQILGQGPKLLIQFQNNGVVDDSQLPKDRFSAERLKGVDSTLKIQPAKLEDSAVYLCASSLAYQSYNEQFFGPGTRLTVL.

Points on this clone: Different DNA sequences within this sample yield the same CDR3. The chain carries TRBV6-5 and TRBJ2-3, with 7 bases matching TRBD2. Losses at the gene ends were 0 bases for V and 2 bases for J; bases not matched to a gene: 5. This CDR3 has 16 amino acids. Germline lookup yields CDR1 MNHEY and CDR2 SVGAGI. The CDR3: CASSYSSGEYTDTQYF. For the CDR3, the DNA is TGTGCCAGCAGTTACTCGAGCGGGGAGTACACAGATACGCAGTATTTT.

This clone was recorded only once. The chain carries TRBV29-1 and TRBJ2-1; 11 bases match TRBD2. Germline assignment: CDR1 SQVTM and CDR2 ANQGSEA. With 7 bases clipped from V and 5 bases from J, the junction kept 7 bases outside the gene matches. CDR3 length: 14 residues. The CDR3 DNA reads as TGCAGCGGTCCACTAGCGGGAGACGACAATGAGCAGTTCTTC. Translating it yields CSGPLAGDDNEQFF.

Points on this clone: The junction and the germline gene differ at one end; a read error may be behind it. The gene calls are TRBV7-6 and TRBJ2-7, with D perhaps TRBD1 (5 bases). The CDR3 contains 12 residues. Per the germline V gene, CDR1 is SGHVS and CDR2 is FNYEAQ. DNA for the CDR3: TGTGCCAGCAGCTTAGCTAGGGGCAGGGTGCACTTC. Translating it yields CASSLARGRVHF. The variable domain in full, with the rest retrieved from reference TRBV7-6 and TRBJ2-7, is GAGVSQSPRYKVTKRGQDVALRCDPISGHVSLYWYRQALGQGPEFLTYFNYEAQQDKSGLPNDRFSAERPEGSISTLTIQRTEQRDSAMYRCASSLARGRVHFGPGTRLTVT.

V is TRBV6-5 and J is TRBJ2-1; no reliable D call. Germline CDR1 and CDR2: MNHEY and SVGAGI. CDR3 length: 11 residues. Trimming left V 10 bases short and J 8 bases short, with 12 bases between. The CDR3 is CAILVGDEQFF. Here the CDR3 DNA reads TGTGCCATTCTAGTTGGGGATGAGCAGTTCTTC.

This chain joins TRBV6-6 and TRBJ1-2; 7 bases match TRBD1. The CDR3 covers 14 residues. Germline CDR1 is MNHNY and CDR2 is SVGAGI (reference sequence). The ends lost 4 bases at V and 3 bases at J; junction bases unmatched: 5. CDR3 nucleotide sequence: TGTGCCAGCAGTTTCTCGGACAGGTACTATGGCTACACCTTC. Translated, it gives CASSFSDRYYGYTF.

This sequence joins TRBV7-2 and TRBJ2-4; no firm D call. V shed 5 bases and J shed 9 bases, with 8 bases lying between them. Germline CDR1 SGHTA, CDR2 FQGNSA. This CDR3 has 11 residues. CDR3 nucleotides: TGTGCCAGCAGCCGGACGGGCATTCAGTACTTC. This codes for CASSRTGIQYF.

This chain links TRBV11-2 with TRBJ2-1; TRBD2 might be the D (5 bases). CDR1 is SGHAT, CDR2 FQNNGV, per germline. V was shortened by 1 base and J by 9 bases, with 25 bases between the two germline ends. The CDR3 covers 18 residues. CDR3 in DNA: TGTGCCAGCAGCTTAGGAGGGAACAAGGGTAACCTAGTAGGTGAGCAGTTCTTC. Translating gives CASSLGGNKGNLVGEQFF. Full variable domain (rest looked up from reference TRBV11-2 and TRBJ2-1): EAGVAQSPRYKIIEKRQSVAFWCNPISGHATLYWYQQILGQGPKLLIQFQNNGVVDDSQLPKDRFSAERLKGVDSTLKIQPAKLEDSAVYLCASSLGGNKGNLVGEQFFGPGTRLTVL.

V usage is TRBV28 and J usage is TRBJ2-3; D is uncertain. This CDR3 is 14 amino acids long. V lost 5 bases and J lost 4, with 13 bases in between. CDR1 MDHEN and CDR2 SYDVKM come from the germline V gene. CDR3 loop: CASSKLDSADTQYF. DNA for the CDR3: TGTGCCAGCAGTAAACTTGATTCGGCAGATACGCAGTATTTT.